A selection of T cell receptor beta chains follows, all from one sample in a study of beta chain features in type 1 diabetes. Measured with immunoSEQ multiplex PCR; TCRdb has only the in-frame clones, and not every one. This table holds fewer than 150,000 clones, around 7% found once. What was sequenced was central memory CD4+ T cells from blood. The receptors were gathered from a young woman in good health. The CDR3 runs from the conserved cysteine through the conserved F or W. A D gene is named only where the DNA matches it firmly. Some rows have no size entry. The others give once, few or many, or a class for an expanded clone.

D gene,clone size,J gene,CDR3 length,V gene,CDR3 DNA,CDR3 protein
.,few,TRBJ2-7,16,TRBV7-2,TGTGCCAGCAGCTTAAGGGGGGGGAGACCCCTCCACGAGCAGTACTTC,CASSLRGGRPLHEQYF
.,few,TRBJ2-3,17,TRBV21-1,TGTGCCAGCAGGCTCAGAAATTGGGACAGGGTAACAGATACGCAGTATTTT,CASRLRNWDRVTDTQYF
.,.,TRBJ2-3,16,TRBV5-1,TGCGCCAGCAGCTTGGATCAGGGTGTGGCCGGCGCTACGCAGTATTTT,CASSLDQGVAGATQYF
.,few,TRBJ2-6,17,TRBV23-1,TGCGCCAGCGGATGGCGGGACAGAGACTCTGGGGCCAACGTCCTGACTTTC,CASGWRDRDSGANVLTF
.,.,TRBJ2-1,13,TRBV2,TGTGCCAGCAATCCAAGGACAAGTAATGAGCAGTTCTTC,CASNPRTSNEQFF
.,.,TRBJ2-1,15,TRBV11-2,TGTGCCAGCAGCGCAGCAGGGGTAAGGCTCAATGAGCAGTTCTTC,CASSAAGVRLNEQFF
TRBD2,few,TRBJ2-1,15,TRBV7-2,TGTGCCACCAAACGCGGGGGGTACTCCTACAATGAGCAGTTCTTC,CATKRGGYSYNEQFF
TRBD2,.,TRBJ2-1,16,TRBV28,TGTGCCAGCAGGAATTTTGGACTAGCGGATTACAATGAGCAGTTCTTC,CASRNFGLADYNEQFF
.,.,TRBJ1-2,13,TRBV2,TGTGCCAGCAGAGGGGCTTCTAACTATGGCTACACCTTC,CASRGASNYGYTF
.,.,TRBJ2-1,16,TRBV7-7,TGTGCTAGCAGCTTATTTGACGGGGTGGGGATGGGTGAGCAGTTCTTC,CASSLFDGVGMGEQFF
.,few,TRBJ1-2,16,TRBV21-1,TGTGCCAGCAGCAAAATCCGGACAGGATTTAACTATGGCTACACCTTC,CASSKIRTGFNYGYTF
.,few,TRBJ2-1,13,TRBV28,TGTGCCAGCAGGGCCCACAGAGACAATGAGCAGTTCTTC,CASRAHRDNEQFF
.,few,TRBJ1-5,15,TRBV5-4,TGTGCCAGCAGCAAGCTTGATAGTCGCAATCAGCCCCAGCATTTT,CASSKLDSRNQPQHF
.,few,TRBJ2-5,15,TRBV5-4,TGTGCCAGCAGCTTGGGCGCCGCCGGCCAAGAGACCCAGTACTTC,CASSLGAAGQETQYF
TRBD2,few,TRBJ2-7,18,TRBV18,TGTGCCAGCTCACCGACCACCGGGACTAGCGGGCTCACCTACGAGCAGTACTTC,CASSPTTGTSGLTYEQYF
TRBD1,.,TRBJ1-4,13,TRBV5-1,TGCGCCAGCAGCCCGGGACAGGGTGAAAAACTGTTTTTT,CASSPGQGEKLFF
TRBD1,.,TRBJ2-7,15,TRBV19,TGTGCCAGTAGTACCGGGACAGGGGGCTCCTACGAGCAGTACTTC,CASSTGTGGSYEQYF
.,.,TRBJ2-4,18,TRBV7-2,TGTGCCAGCAGCTTCAGGGGCCTGAATTCCTTAGCCAAAAACATTCAGTACTTC,CASSFRGLNSLAKNIQYF
TRBD2,.,TRBJ2-1,14,TRBV11-2,TGTGCCAGCAGCTCTGGAGGGCGCGGGGGATGGGAGTTCTTC,CASSSGGRGGWEFF
TRBD1,.,TRBJ2-7,15,TRBV15,TGTGCCACCAGCAGAGACGCTCAGGGGGACTACGAGCAGTACTTC,CATSRDAQGDYEQYF
.,few,TRBJ1-5,14,TRBV6-5,TGTGCCAGCAGTCCGACAGGAAGGTCTCAGCCCCAGCATTTT,CASSPTGRSQPQHF
TRBD1,many,TRBJ2-5,14,TRBV11-1,TGTGCCAGCTGCCGGGACAGGGGGTTCGAGACCCAGTACTTC,CASCRDRGFETQYF
.,many,TRBJ2-1,13,TRBV18,TGTGCCAGCTCACCGAGTAGGGGGAATGAGCAGTTCTTC,CASSPSRGNEQFF
TRBD1,.,TRBJ1-2,13,TRBV28,TGTGCCAGCAAGAAGGCAGGGGGCTATGGCTACACCTTC,CASKKAGGYGYTF
.,few,TRBJ2-7,13,TRBV15,TGTGCCACCAGCAGAGTAGATCATTACGAGCAGTACTTC,CATSRVDHYEQYF
.,few,TRBJ1-2,11,TRBV28,TGTGCCAGCAGTTTTGACAGCGGCTACACCTTC,CASSFDSGYTF
TRBD2,few,TRBJ2-1,15,TRBV5-4,TGTGCCAGCAGCCGCCGACTAGCGGGATACAATGAGCAGTTCTTC,CASSRRLAGYNEQFF
TRBD1,.,TRBJ1-1,14,TRBV27,TGTGCCAGCAGTTTAGACAGGGTCAACACTGAAGCTTTCTTT,CASSLDRVNTEAFF
.,many,TRBJ1-2,12,TRBV9,TGTGCCAGCACCGGTAGTTACTATGGCTACACCTTC,CASTGSYYGYTF
.,few,TRBJ2-7,14,TRBV6-1,TGTGCCAGCAGTTGGCCCACGAATCCCGACGAGCAGTACTTC,CASSWPTNPDEQYF
TRBD1,.,TRBJ1-1,13,TRBV18,TGTGCCAGCTCATCGCAGGGGGCCACTGAAGCTTTCTTT,CASSSQGATEAFF
TRBD2,.,TRBJ2-1,14,TRBV5-1,TGCGCCAGCAGCATTGGACTAGAAGGTACTGAGCAGTTCTTC,CASSIGLEGTEQFF
.,many,TRBJ1-5,14,TRBV15,TGTGCCACCAGTTTCGGACAGCTCAATCAGCCCCAGCATTTT,CATSFGQLNQPQHF
TRBD1,.,TRBJ1-5,16,TRBV6-6,TGTGCCAGCACCGGGACAGGGAGATATAGCAATCAGCCCCAGCATTTT,CASTGTGRYSNQPQHF
.,.,TRBJ1-1,15,TRBV28,TGTGCCAGCACTTCGGGGGGCGCCGGGAACACTGAAGCTTTCTTT,CASTSGGAGNTEAFF
TRBD1,many,TRBJ2-3,16,TRBV4-3,TGCGCCAGCAGCAAAGACGGGACAGGGGATACAGATACGCAGTATTTT,CASSKDGTGDTDTQYF
TRBD1,few,TRBJ2-5,16,TRBV9,TGTGCCAGCAGCGTAAGCCCGCAGGGGGCAGGGGAGACCCAGTACTTC,CASSVSPQGAGETQYF
.,.,TRBJ1-5,14,TRBV7-2,TGTGCCAGCAGCCATAACCAGGGGAATCAGCCCCAGCATTTT,CASSHNQGNQPQHF
TRBD1,few,TRBJ1-2,17,TRBV18,TGTGCCAGCTCACCATACGGGACAGGGGGCTCCAACTATGGCTACACCTTC,CASSPYGTGGSNYGYTF
TRBD2,.,TRBJ2-3,18,TRBV11-1,TGTGCCAGCAGCCACTTTAGCGGGAGGCGCTCTAGCACAGATACGCAGTATTTT,CASSHFSGRRSSTDTQYF
.,.,TRBJ1-2,17,TRBV5-6,TGTGCCAGCAGCGCCCCAGTCGCAGGGGCAGAACTTTATGGCTACACCTTC,CASSAPVAGAELYGYTF
TRBD1,.,TRBJ2-2,14,TRBV29-1,TGCAGCGTCCGGGGACAGGGAGGCACCGGGGAGCTGTTTTTT,CSVRGQGGTGELFF
.,many,TRBJ2-3,15,TRBV7-2,TGTGCCAGCAGCCCCCGACAGAAAAACACAGATACGCAGTATTTT,CASSPRQKNTDTQYF
TRBD1,.,TRBJ2-3,15,TRBV7-3,TGTGCCAGCAGCTTAACGCAGGACAGGGGTGATACGCAGTATTTT,CASSLTQDRGDTQYF
.,few,TRBJ2-1,15,TRBV14,TGTGCCAGCAGCCACAGGGTGAGCTCCTACAATGAGCAGTTCTTC,CASSHRVSSYNEQFF
TRBD2,few,TRBJ2-1,17,TRBV7-9,TGTGCCAGCAGCCAACTTGGACTAGCGGGGAACGTCAATGAGCAGTTCTTC,CASSQLGLAGNVNEQFF
.,few,TRBJ1-5,15,TRBV11-2,TGTGCCAGCAGCTTAGATGGGGGGGGGAGCCAGCCCCAGCATTTT,CASSLDGGGSQPQHF
.,.,TRBJ1-5,16,TRBV19,TGTGCCAGTAGTGGTGCCAGGGGAAACGGCAATCAGCCCCAGCATTTT,CASSGARGNGNQPQHF
.,.,TRBJ2-6,13,TRBV6-1,TGTGCCAGCAGTCAAACTGGGGCCAACGTCCTGACTTTC,CASSQTGANVLTF
TRBD2,many,TRBJ2-3,16,TRBV5-6,TGTGCCAGCCGGCTAGCGGGAGGGCCGGTCCCAGATACGCAGTATTTT,CASRLAGGPVPDTQYF